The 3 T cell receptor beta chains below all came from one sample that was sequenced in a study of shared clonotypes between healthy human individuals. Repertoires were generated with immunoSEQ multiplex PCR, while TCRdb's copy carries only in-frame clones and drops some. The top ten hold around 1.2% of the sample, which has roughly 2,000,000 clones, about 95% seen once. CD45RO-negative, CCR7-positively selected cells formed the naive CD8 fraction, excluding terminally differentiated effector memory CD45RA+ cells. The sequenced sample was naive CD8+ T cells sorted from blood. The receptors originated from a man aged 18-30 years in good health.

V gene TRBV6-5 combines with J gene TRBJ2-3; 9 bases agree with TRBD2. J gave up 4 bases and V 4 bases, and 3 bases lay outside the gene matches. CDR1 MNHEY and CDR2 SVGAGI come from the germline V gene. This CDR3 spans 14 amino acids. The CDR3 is CASSFIAGADTQYF. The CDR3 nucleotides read TGTGCCAGCAGTTTCATAGCGGGAGCAGATACGCAGTATTTT.

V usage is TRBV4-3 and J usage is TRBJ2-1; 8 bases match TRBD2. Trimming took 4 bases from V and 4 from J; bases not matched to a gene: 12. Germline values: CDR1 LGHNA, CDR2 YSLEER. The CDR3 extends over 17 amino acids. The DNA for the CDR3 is TGCGCCAGCAGCCCCGGGACTAGTGCGAGGGATTACAATGAGCAGTTCTTC. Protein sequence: CASSPGTSARDYNEQFF.

The CDR3: CASRPTGVLAEYYEQYF. The CDR3 nucleotides read TGTGCCAGCAGGCCTACAGGGGTACTAGCGGAATACTACGAGCAGTACTTC. The chain combines TRBV7-9 with TRBJ2-7; perhaps TRBD2 as D (8 bases). Per the germline V gene, CDR1 is SEHNR and CDR2 is FQNEAQ (reference sequence). Between the trimmed V and J ends, which lost 6 bases and 3 bases, there was a span of 24 bases. The CDR3 is 17 residues long.